The 29 T cell receptor beta chains listed next were all sequenced from one sample in a study of T cells after yellow fever vaccination. TCRdb called the 5' RACE reads again in MiXCR, with one record for every CDR3 protein. The sample lists around 100,000 distinct CDR3 sequences, 5.8% occurring once. The sequencing here drew on CD8+ T cells sorted from PBMCs, taken 10 days after the yellow fever booster vaccination. These receptors came from a man between 18 and 29 years old who received the YFV17D yellow fever vaccine.

By proportion, this clonotype is medium-sized (0.01 to 0.1%). V usage is TRBV6-4 and J usage is TRBJ2-3, with 8 nucleotides matching TRBD2. CDR3 length equals 14 residues. Trimming cost V 2 bases and J 2 bases; bases outside gene matches: 0. Germline CDR1 reads MRHNA; CDR2 reads SNTAGT. In DNA form, the CDR3 reads TGTGCCAGCAGTGACGGACTAGCCACAGATACGCAGTATTTT. It translates to CASSDGLATDTQYF.

The chain joins TRBV11-2 to TRBJ2-5, with D perhaps assigned TRBD1 or TRBD2 (6 bases each). Trimming stripped 0 bases from V and 5 bases from J, with 16 bases between. The germline CDR1 and CDR2 sequences are SGHAT and FQNNGV. The CDR3 consists of 16 residues. This CDR3 reads CASSLDLGGGPETQYF. Written as DNA, the CDR3 is TGTGCCAGCAGCTTAGATTTGGGGGGCGGCCCGGAGACCCAGTACTTC.

There are a few counts of this clonotype. The rearrangement uses TRBV12-3 or TRBV12-4 and TRBJ2-7, with 12 positions matching TRBD2. The trim removed 7 bases at V and 4 bases at J, leaving 5 bases unmatched. The CDR3 has 14 residues. CDR3 sequence (DNA): TGTGCCAGCACCCTAGCGGGGGGGCGGTACGAGCAGTACTTC. This encodes CASTLAGGRYEQYF.

This clonotype has ten or more counts. This chain joins TRBV5-1 and TRBJ2-7; unclear D gene. This CDR3 is built from 14 residues. V was pared by 0 bases and J by 0 bases, with 7 bases between. Germline V gene lookup returns CDR1 SGHRS and CDR2 YFSETQ. The CDR3 DNA reads TGCGCCAGCAGCTTGGACGTGGGCTCCTACGAGCAGTACGTC. Protein product: CASSLDVGSYEQYV.

This clonotype has a handful of counts. The V and J genes are TRBV7-9 and TRBJ1-2; D unclear. CDR1 and CDR2 from the germline V gene are SEHNR and FQNEAQ (reference sequence). The CDR3 runs to 11 residues. V lost 2 bases and J 7 bases, leaving 5 bases between the germline ends. CDR3 loop: CASSLNPGYTF. The DNA of the CDR3 is TGTGCCAGCAGCTTAAATCCTGGCTACACCTTC.

At least ten counts were recorded for this clonotype. V is TRBV20-1 and J is TRBJ2-7; D gene uncertain. The V gene's germline CDR1 is DFQATT and CDR2 SNEGSKA (reference sequence). The CDR3 runs to 12 residues. Trimming took 2 bases from V and 10 from J, leaving 15 bases between them. In DNA form, the CDR3 reads TGCAGTGCTAGATCCTCCAGGACGCTACAGTACGTC. It codes for CSARSSRTLQYV.

The V call is TRBV5-1, the J call TRBJ1-1, with 7 bases fitting TRBD1. CDR3 size: 13 residues. The V gene's germline CDR1 is SGHRS and CDR2 YFSETQ. After removal of 0 bases from V and 7 bases from J, the junction contained 3 bases not matched to a gene. Here the CDR3 reads CASSLGGDSEAFF. The CDR3 coding sequence is TGCGCCAGCAGCTTGGGGGGGGACAGTGAAGCTTTCTTT.

This clonotype was seen a handful of times. The rearrangement links TRBV19 to TRBJ2-3; 12 nucleotides agree with TRBD2. The CDR3 has 15 residues. The V gene end was trimmed by 5 bases and the J gene end by 6 bases; junction bases not matched to a gene: 6. Germline CDR1 LNHDA, CDR2 SQIVND (reference sequence). CDR3 nucleotide sequence: TGTGCCAGTAGTTCTAGCGGGGGGGCCGGGGATACGCAGTATTTT. Translating it yields CASSSSGGAGDTQYF. The whole variable domain, remainder taken from reference TRBV19 and TRBJ2-3, is DGGITQSPKYLFRKEGQNVTLSCEQNLNHDAMYWYRQDPGQGLRLIYYSQIVNDFQKGDIAEGYSVSREKKESFPLTVTSAQKNPTAFYLCASSSSGGAGDTQYFGPGTRLTVL.

The genes are TRBV6-5 and TRBJ2-7; D call uncertain. The CDR3 sequence is 10 residues long. The germline V and J ends were trimmed by 0 bases and 7 bases, with 1 base remaining between them. Germline V lookup: CDR1 MNHEY, CDR2 SVGAGI. The chain's CDR3 is CASSYSEQYF. In DNA form, the CDR3 reads TGTGCCAGCAGTTACTCGGAGCAGTACTTC.

V gene TRBV19 combines with J gene TRBJ2-2; D might be TRBD1 (5 bases). Germline lookup yields CDR1 LNHDA and CDR2 SQIVND (reference sequence). Trimming cost V 9 bases and J 2 bases, with 16 bases left between them. This CDR3 has 15 amino acids. The CDR3: CASTLGRPNTGELFF. Written as DNA, the CDR3 is TGTGCCAGCACCCTGGGGCGACCAAACACCGGGGAGCTGTTTTTT.

This clonotype has just a few counts. The chain is built from TRBV5-5 and TRBJ2-3, with TRBD1 identical over 7 bases. V lost 2 bases to trimming and J lost 4 bases; unmatched junction nucleotides: 4. Germline CDR1 is SGHKS and CDR2 is YYEKEE (reference sequence). The CDR3 is 14 residues long. In nucleotides, the CDR3 is TGTGCCAGCAGCTTACAGGGGCGTCCAGATACGCAGTATTTT. Protein sequence: CASSLQGRPDTQYF.

In this sample, this clonotype turned up a few times. The J gene is TRBJ2-3, the V gene TRBV7-2, with 7 bases fitting TRBD2. The trim removed 2 bases at V and 0 bases at J, leaving 8 bases unmatched. CDR3 size: 17 residues. Germline-derived CDR1 and CDR2 are SGHTA and FQGNSA. CDR3 sequence: CASSLPQRGPSTDTQYF. CDR3 DNA sequence: TGTGCCAGCAGCTTACCTCAGCGGGGTCCTAGCACAGATACGCAGTATTTT.

This clonotype showed up many times. This rearrangement joins TRBV5-5 to TRBJ1-2; 7 positions agree with TRBD1. Germline V gene sequence: CDR1 SGHKS, CDR2 YYEKEE (reference sequence). The CDR3 length is 13 residues. V lost 4 bases to trimming and J lost 5 bases; unmatched junction nucleotides: 5. The CDR3 spells CASSDDRDYGYTF. The CDR3 DNA follows: TGTGCCAGCAGCGACGACAGGGATTATGGCTACACCTTC.

This clonotype was detected only a few times. The V call is TRBV7-9, the J call TRBJ1-1; no reliable D call. Trimming removed 5 bases at V and 0 bases at J, with 16 bases between. The CDR3 consists of 16 residues. Germline V gene sequence: CDR1 SEHNR, CDR2 FQNEAQ (reference sequence). CDR3 in amino acids: CASSHPGLNMNTEAFF. The CDR3 DNA sequence: TGTGCCAGCAGCCACCCCGGACTGAACATGAACACTGAAGCTTTCTTT.

The chain combines TRBV2 with TRBJ2-7; 7 bases line up with TRBD1. The V segment lost 6 bases and the J segment 3 bases; nucleotides outside the gene matches: 5. CDR3 length: 13 residues. The V gene's germline CDR1 is SNHLY and CDR2 FYNNEI. CDR3 sequence: CASRRGQYYEQYV. DNA of the CDR3: TGTGCCAGCAGAAGGGGACAGTACTACGAGCAGTACGTC.

The J gene is TRBJ2-3, the V gene TRBV5-1; D is perhaps TRBD2 (6 bases). Trimming pared 4 bases from V and 3 bases from J, leaving 24 bases between. Per germline, CDR1 SGHRS and CDR2 YFSETQ. The CDR3 length is 18 residues. Written as DNA, the CDR3 is TGCGCCAGCAGCCCCCGCGAGGAGGGGATCGTACATACAGATACGCAGTATTTT. Translated, it gives CASSPREEGIVHTDTQYF.

The chain is built from TRBV5-1 and TRBJ2-1, with 7 bases aligning to TRBD1. This CDR3 region has 15 residues. Looked up from germline, CDR1 is SGHRS and CDR2 is YFSETQ. The ends lost 0 bases at V and 2 bases at J; junction bases unmatched: 2. The CDR3: CASSLVRGTYNEQFF. CDR3 DNA sequence: TGCGCCAGCAGCTTGGTCAGGGGGACCTACAATGAGCAGTTCTTC.

This clonotype was counted at least ten times. The chain combines TRBV7-9 with TRBJ2-2; D possibly corresponds to TRBD2 (5 bases). Trimming shortened V by 2 bases and J by 0 bases, and 7 bases separated the two germline ends. Germline V gene lookup returns CDR1 SEHNR and CDR2 FQNEAQ (reference sequence). The CDR3 consists of 15 residues. CDR3 amino acids: CASSLSGTNTGELFF. Written as DNA, the CDR3 is TGTGCCAGCAGCTTAAGCGGAACGAACACCGGGGAGCTGTTTTTT. Variable domain in full (rest from reference TRBV7-9 and TRBJ2-2): DTGVSQNPRHKITKRGQNVTFRCDPISEHNRLYWYRQTLGQGPEFLTYFQNEAQLEKSRLLSDRFSAERPKGSFSTLEIQRTEQGDSAMYLCASSLSGTNTGELFFGEGSRLTVL.

A few counts support this clonotype. This chain links TRBV7-9 with TRBJ1-5; D is unclear. V was clipped by 5 bases and J by 0 bases, with 8 bases between them. The CDR3 covers 14 residues. Germline CDR1 reads SEHNR; CDR2 reads FQNEAQ (reference sequence). Here the CDR3 DNA reads TGTGCCAGCAGCCGAACAGATAGCAATCAGCCCCAGCATTTT. It yields the protein CASSRTDSNQPQHF.

This clonotype turned up a few times. The chain is built from TRBV5-4 and TRBJ2-3; 9 nucleotides align to TRBD2. With V trimmed by 4 bases and J by 4 bases, 16 bases remained unmatched. Germline values: CDR1 SGHNT, CDR2 YYREEE (reference sequence). CDR3 size: 18 residues. The CDR3 DNA reads TGTGCCAGCAGCCACCTCGCGTTCCTAGGCGGGGGGGCAGATACGCAGTATTTT. Amino acid sequence: CASSHLAFLGGGADTQYF.

The chain couples TRBV7-9 to TRBJ2-3; D could derive from TRBD1 or TRBD2 (5 bases each). V lost 1 base, J lost 0 bases, and 14 bases lay in between. The CDR3 is 17 amino acids. CDR1 and CDR2 from the germline V gene are SEHNR and FQNEAQ (reference sequence). CDR3 nucleotides: TGTGCCAGCAGCTTAGGAGTGGTGGGGGAAAGCACAGATACGCAGTATTTT. This gives the protein CASSLGVVGESTDTQYF.

The chain links TRBV3-1 to TRBJ2-3, with a tentative D call TRBD1 (6 bases). Germline CDR1 LGHDT, CDR2 YNNKEL (reference sequence). V was trimmed by 0 bases and J by 2 bases, leaving 12 bases between them. This CDR3 has 16 amino acids. The CDR3 is CASSQDPGQLTDTQYF. For the CDR3, the DNA is TGTGCCAGCAGCCAAGATCCGGGACAACTCACAGATACGCAGTATTTT.

This clonotype has at least ten counts. The CDR3 here is CASSYSLSQETQYF. DNA for the CDR3: TGCGCCAGCAGCTATTCCTTATCCCAAGAGACCCAGTACTTC. This chain links TRBV4-3 with TRBJ2-5; D is unclear. Trimming stripped 5 bases from V and 1 base from J, with 11 bases between. The V gene's germline CDR1 is LGHNA and CDR2 YSLEER. The CDR3 covers 14 residues.

The V and J genes are TRBV7-9 and TRBJ1-2; unclear D gene. Germline values: CDR1 SEHNR, CDR2 FQNEAQ (reference sequence). V lost 5 bases, J lost 11 bases, and 18 bases lay in between. The CDR3 consists of 13 residues. The CDR3 reads CASSGLGIVTYTF. The CDR3 nucleotides are TGTGCCAGCAGCGGGTTGGGGATAGTCACTTACACCTTC. Combining the CDR3 with reference TRBV7-9 and TRBJ1-2 gives the whole variable domain DTGVSQNPRHKITKRGQNVTFRCDPISEHNRLYWYRQTLGQGPEFLTYFQNEAQLEKSRLLSDRFSAERPKGSFSTLEIQRTEQGDSAMYLCASSGLGIVTYTFGSGTRLTVV.

The chain carries TRBV7-7 and TRBJ2-2; 8 bases match TRBD2. There are 17 residues in the CDR3. Germline V lookup: CDR1 SSHAT, CDR2 FNYEAQ (reference sequence). Trimming cost V 0 bases and J 4 bases; bases outside gene matches: 7. CDR3 protein: CASSLAPGGESTGELFF. CDR3 bases: TGTGCCAGCAGCTTAGCCCCCGGGGGGGAGAGCACCGGGGAGCTGTTTTTT.

The table lists this clonotype with many counts. The rearrangement uses TRBV12-3 or TRBV12-4 and TRBJ2-1; D may correspond to TRBD1 or TRBD2 (6 bases each). This CDR3 comprises 18 residues. The germline V and J ends were trimmed by 6 bases and 0 bases, with 21 bases remaining between them. The CDR3 sequence is CASSSKWGASRSYNEQFF. As DNA, the CDR3 is TGTGCCAGCAGCTCAAAGTGGGGGGCCTCACGCTCCTACAATGAGCAGTTCTTC.

This clonotype was counted only a few times. The chain is built from TRBV14 and TRBJ2-6; 9 bases are shared with TRBD1. Germline V gene sequence: CDR1 SGHDN, CDR2 FVKESK. This CDR3 is 15 amino acids long. The CDR3 sequence is CASGTGTSGANVLTF. CDR3 sequence (DNA): TGTGCATCCGGGACAGGGACGTCTGGGGCCAACGTCCTGACTTTC.

This clonotype was observed at least ten times. This chain uses TRBV29-1 with TRBJ1-1; D is unclear. The CDR3 is made up of 12 amino acids. V lost 4 bases to trimming and J lost 5 bases, with 11 bases between them. Germline V CDR1 and CDR2: SQVTM, ANQGSEA. CDR3 nucleotide sequence: TGCAGCGTTGTCCATACGGAGACTGAAGCTTTCTTT. Protein: CSVVHTETEAFF.

This clonotype was found a few times. V gene TRBV4-3 combines with J gene TRBJ2-7; weak D call: TRBD2 (6 bases). CDR1 and CDR2 from the germline V gene are LGHNA and YSLEER. The ends were cut back, 4 bases at V and 4 bases at J, with 20 bases in the middle. This CDR3 has 16 amino acids. CDR3 DNA: TGCGCCAGCAGCCCCGACCTTCCGGGAGCGTGGTACGAGCAGTACTTC. It is translated as CASSPDLPGAWYEQYF.